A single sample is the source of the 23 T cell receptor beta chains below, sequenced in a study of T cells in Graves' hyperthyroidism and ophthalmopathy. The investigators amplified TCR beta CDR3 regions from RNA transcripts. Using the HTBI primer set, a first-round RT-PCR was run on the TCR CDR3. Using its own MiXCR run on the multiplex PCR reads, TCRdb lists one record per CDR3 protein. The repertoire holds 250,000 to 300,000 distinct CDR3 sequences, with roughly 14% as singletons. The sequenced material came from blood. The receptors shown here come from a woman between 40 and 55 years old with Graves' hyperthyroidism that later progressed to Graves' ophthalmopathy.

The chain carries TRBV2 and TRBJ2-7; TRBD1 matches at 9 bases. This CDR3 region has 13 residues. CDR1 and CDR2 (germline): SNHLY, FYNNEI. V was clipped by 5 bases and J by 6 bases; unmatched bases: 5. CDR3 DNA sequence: TGTGCCAGCAGTACGGGACAGGGACGCGAGCAGTACTTC. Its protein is CASSTGQGREQYF.

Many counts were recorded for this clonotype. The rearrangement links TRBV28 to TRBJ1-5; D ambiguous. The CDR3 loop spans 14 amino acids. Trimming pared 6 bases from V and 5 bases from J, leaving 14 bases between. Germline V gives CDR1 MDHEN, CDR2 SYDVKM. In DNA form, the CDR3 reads TGTGCCAGCAGCGATACTTTGTCTGATCAGCCCCAGCATTTT. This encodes CASSDTLSDQPQHF.

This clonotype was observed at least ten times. The CDR3 DNA follows: TGTGCCAGCAGTACCTTATTGGGGCCCGGGGAGCTGTTTTTT. Encoded protein: CASSTLLGPGELFF. The chain carries TRBV27 and TRBJ2-2; D possibly corresponds to TRBD1 (5 bases). The CDR3 length is 14 residues. Germline V lookup: CDR1 MNHEY, CDR2 SMNVEV (reference sequence). Trimming pared 5 bases from V and 6 bases from J, leaving 13 bases between.

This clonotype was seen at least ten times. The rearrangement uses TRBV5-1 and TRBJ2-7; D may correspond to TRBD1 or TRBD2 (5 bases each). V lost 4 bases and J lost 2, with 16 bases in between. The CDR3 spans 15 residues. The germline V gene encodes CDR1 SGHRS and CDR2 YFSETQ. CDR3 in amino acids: CASSGLRDEAYEQYF. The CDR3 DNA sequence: TGCGCCAGCAGCGGACTCCGGGACGAGGCCTACGAGCAGTACTTC.

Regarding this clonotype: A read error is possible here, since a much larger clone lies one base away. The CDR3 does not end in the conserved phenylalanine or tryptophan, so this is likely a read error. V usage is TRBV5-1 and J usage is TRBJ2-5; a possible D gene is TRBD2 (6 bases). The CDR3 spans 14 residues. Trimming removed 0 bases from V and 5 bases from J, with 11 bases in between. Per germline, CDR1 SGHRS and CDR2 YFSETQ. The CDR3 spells CASSLAGGKETQYV. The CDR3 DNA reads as TGCGCCAGCAGCTTGGCTGGGGGGAAGGAGACCCAGTACGTC.

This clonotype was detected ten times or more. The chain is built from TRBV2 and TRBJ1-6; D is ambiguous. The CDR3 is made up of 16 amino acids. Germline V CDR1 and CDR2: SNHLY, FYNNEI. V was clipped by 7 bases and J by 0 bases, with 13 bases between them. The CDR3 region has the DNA TGTGCCAGCACGATTGTATGGAGCTCCTATAATTCACCCCTCCACTTT. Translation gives CASTIVWSSYNSPLHF.

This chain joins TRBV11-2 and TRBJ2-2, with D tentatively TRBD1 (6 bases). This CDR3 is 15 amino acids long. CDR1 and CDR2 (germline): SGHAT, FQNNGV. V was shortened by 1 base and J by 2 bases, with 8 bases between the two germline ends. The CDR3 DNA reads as TGTGCCAGCAGCTTAGCCAGGGGAAACACCGGGGAGCTGTTTTTT. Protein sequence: CASSLARGNTGELFF.

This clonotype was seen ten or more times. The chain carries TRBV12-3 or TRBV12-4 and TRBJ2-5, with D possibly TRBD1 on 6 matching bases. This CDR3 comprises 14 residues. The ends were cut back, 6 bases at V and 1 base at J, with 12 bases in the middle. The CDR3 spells CASSRGQFQETQYF. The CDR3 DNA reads TGTGCCAGCAGCCGCGGACAGTTCCAAGAGACCCAGTACTTC.

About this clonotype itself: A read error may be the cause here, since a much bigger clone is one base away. CDR3 in amino acids: CASIGLKGYF. DNA for the CDR3: TGTGCCAGCATCGGCCTCAAAGGGTACTTC. The chain links TRBV2 to TRBJ2-7; D gene ambiguous. The V gene's germline CDR1 is SNHLY and CDR2 FYNNEI. The V end was cut by 7 bases, the J end by 12 bases, with 13 bases between. CDR3 size: 10 residues. Together with reference TRBV2 and TRBJ2-7, the CDR3 gives the full variable domain: EPEVTQTPSHQVTQMGQEVILRCVPISNHLYFYWYRQILGQKVEFLVSFYNNEISEKSEIFDDQFSVERPDGSNFTLKIRSTKLEDSAMYFCASIGLKGYFGPGTRLTVT.

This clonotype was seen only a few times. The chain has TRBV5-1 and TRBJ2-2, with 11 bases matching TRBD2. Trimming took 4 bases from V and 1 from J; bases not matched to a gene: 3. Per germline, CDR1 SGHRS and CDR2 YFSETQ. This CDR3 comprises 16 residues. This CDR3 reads CASSRTSGGNTGELFF. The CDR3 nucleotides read TGCGCCAGCAGCCGTACTAGCGGGGGGAACACCGGGGAGCTGTTTTTT. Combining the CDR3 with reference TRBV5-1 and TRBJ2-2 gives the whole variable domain KAGVTQTPRYLIKTRGQQVTLSCSPISGHRSVSWYQQTPGQGLQFLFEYFSETQRNKGNFPGRFSGRQFSNSRSEMNVSTLELGDSALYLCASSRTSGGNTGELFFGEGSRLTVL.

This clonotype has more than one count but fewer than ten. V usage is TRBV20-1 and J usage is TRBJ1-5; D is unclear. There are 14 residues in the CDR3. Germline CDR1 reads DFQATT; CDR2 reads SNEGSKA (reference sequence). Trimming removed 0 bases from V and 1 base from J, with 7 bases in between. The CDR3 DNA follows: TGCAGTGCTAGAGATCCAGGCAGCAATCAGCCCCAGCATTTT. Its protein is CSARDPGSNQPQHF.

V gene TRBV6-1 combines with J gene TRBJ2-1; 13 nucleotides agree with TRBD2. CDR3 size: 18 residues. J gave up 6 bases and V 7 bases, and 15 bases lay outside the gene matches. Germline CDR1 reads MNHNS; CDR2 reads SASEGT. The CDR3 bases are TGTGCCAGCACTTCGGGACTAGCGGGATTTTTGAGGGGCAATGAGCAGTTCTTC. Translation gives CASTSGLAGFLRGNEQFF.

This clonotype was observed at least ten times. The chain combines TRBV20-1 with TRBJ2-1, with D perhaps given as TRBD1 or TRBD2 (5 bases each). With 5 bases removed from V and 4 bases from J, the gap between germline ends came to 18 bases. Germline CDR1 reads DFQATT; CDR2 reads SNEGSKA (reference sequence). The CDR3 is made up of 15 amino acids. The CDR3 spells CSADPGTKPYNEQFF. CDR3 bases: TGCAGTGCTGATCCCGGGACCAAACCTTACAATGAGCAGTTCTTC.

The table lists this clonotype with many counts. The chain's CDR3 is CASISRPWSAGYTF. In DNA form, the CDR3 reads TGTGCCAGCATTTCTAGGCCTTGGAGTGCTGGCTACACCTTC. The chain joins TRBV2 to TRBJ1-2, with D hard to call. CDR1 SNHLY and CDR2 FYNNEI come from the germline V gene. Trimming left V 7 bases short and J 7 bases short, with 19 bases between. The CDR3 runs 14 residues. Based on the CDR3 plus reference TRBV2 and TRBJ1-2, the full variable domain is EPEVTQTPSHQVTQMGQEVILRCVPISNHLYFYWYRQILGQKVEFLVSFYNNEISEKSEIFDDQFSVERPDGSNFTLKIRSTKLEDSAMYFCASISRPWSAGYTFGSGTRLTVV.

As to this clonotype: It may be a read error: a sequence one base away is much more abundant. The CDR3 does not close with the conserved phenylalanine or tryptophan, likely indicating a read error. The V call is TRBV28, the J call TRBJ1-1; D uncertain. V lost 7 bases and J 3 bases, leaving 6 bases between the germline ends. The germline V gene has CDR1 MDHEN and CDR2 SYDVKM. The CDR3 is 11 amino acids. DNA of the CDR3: TGTGCCAGCACGTCGGACACTGAAGCTTTCCTT. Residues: CASTSDTEAFL.

This chain's CDR3 is CASSVPSTSSGELFF. In nucleotides, the CDR3 is TGTGCCAGCAGTGTCCCTTCGACTAGTTCCGGGGAGCTGTTTTTT. The chain recombines TRBV6-1 with TRBJ2-2, with TRBD2 as a possible D gene (6 bases). Germline-derived CDR1 and CDR2 are MNHNS and SASEGT. The CDR3 spans 15 residues. V shed 4 bases and J shed 6 bases, with 15 bases lying between them.

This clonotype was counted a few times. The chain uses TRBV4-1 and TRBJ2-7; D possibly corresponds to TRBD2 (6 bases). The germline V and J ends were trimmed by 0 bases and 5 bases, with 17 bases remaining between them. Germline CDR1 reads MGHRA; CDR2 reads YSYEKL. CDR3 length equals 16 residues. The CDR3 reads CASSQDRRETWDEQYF. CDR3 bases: TGCGCCAGCAGCCAAGATCGGAGGGAGACGTGGGACGAGCAGTACTTC.

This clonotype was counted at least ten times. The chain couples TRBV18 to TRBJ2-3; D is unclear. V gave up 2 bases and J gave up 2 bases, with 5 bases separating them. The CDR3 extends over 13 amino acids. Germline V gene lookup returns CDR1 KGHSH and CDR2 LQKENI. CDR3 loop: CASSPLDTDTQYF. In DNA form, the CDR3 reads TGTGCCAGCTCACCATTAGACACAGATACGCAGTATTTT.

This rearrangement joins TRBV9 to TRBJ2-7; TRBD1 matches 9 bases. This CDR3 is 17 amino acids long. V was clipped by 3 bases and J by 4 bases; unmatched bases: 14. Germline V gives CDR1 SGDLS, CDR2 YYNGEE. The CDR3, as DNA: TGTGCCAGCAGCGCCGGACCCGGGACAGGGAACATTTACGAGCAGTACTTC. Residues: CASSAGPGTGNIYEQYF.

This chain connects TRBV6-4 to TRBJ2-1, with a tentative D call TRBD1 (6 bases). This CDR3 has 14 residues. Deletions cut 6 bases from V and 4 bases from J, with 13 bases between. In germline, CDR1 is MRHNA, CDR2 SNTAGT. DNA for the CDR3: TGTGCCAGCAGCGACCGGGACAAATACAATGAGCAGTTCTTC. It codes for CASSDRDKYNEQFF.

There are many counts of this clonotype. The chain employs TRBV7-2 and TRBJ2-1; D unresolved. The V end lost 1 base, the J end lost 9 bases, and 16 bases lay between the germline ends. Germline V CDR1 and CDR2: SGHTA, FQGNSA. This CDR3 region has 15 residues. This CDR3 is CASSLEATIKREQFF. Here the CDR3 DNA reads TGTGCCAGCAGCTTAGAGGCCACAATCAAACGTGAGCAGTTCTTC.

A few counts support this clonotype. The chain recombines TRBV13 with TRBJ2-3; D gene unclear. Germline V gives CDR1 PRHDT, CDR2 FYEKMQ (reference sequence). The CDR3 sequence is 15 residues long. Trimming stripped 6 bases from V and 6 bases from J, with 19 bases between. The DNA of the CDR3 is TGTGCCAGCAGTTCGGCTGGGTCCGCCGGTGATACGCAGTATTTT. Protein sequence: CASSSAGSAGDTQYF.

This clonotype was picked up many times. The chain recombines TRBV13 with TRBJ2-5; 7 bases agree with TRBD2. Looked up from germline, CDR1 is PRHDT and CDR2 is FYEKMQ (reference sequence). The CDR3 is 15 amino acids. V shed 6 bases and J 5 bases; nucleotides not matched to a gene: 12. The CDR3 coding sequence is TGTGCCAGCAGTTACCAGCCTAGCGGCGCCGAGACCCAGTACTTC. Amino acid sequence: CASSYQPSGAETQYF. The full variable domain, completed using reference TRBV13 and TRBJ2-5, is AAGVIQSPRHLIKEKRETATLKCYPIPRHDTVYWYQQGPGQDPQFLISFYEKMQSDKGSIPDRFSAQQFSDYHSELNMSSLELGDSALYFCASSYQPSGAETQYFGPGTRLLVL.